This T cell receptor (beta chain) was retrieved from a study of T cells in localized non-small cell lung cancer. Profiled with immunoSEQ multiplex PCR; TCRdb holds only in-frame clones, not every one. This table has about 36,000 clones, about 92% appearing once. About this clone itself: The sample has other DNA sequences that encode this CDR3 too.

CDR3 length: 16 amino acids. Germline CDR1 reads MGHRA; CDR2 reads YSYEKL. V lost 6 bases to trimming and J lost 3 bases; unmatched junction nucleotides: 13. Material: peripheral blood, obtained before any cancer treatment. The TCR was taken from a female donor aged 60 or older with stage I lung adenocarcinoma. The rearrangement joins TRBV4-1 to TRBJ2-7; 8 bases fit TRBD1. The CDR3 coding sequence is TGCGCCAGCAGTTATACCCAGGGGGCTCAGCGCTACGAGCAGTACTTC. Encoded protein: CASSYTQGAQRYEQYF.